These 22 T cell receptor beta chains originate from one sample sequenced in a study of regulatory T cells in long-lasting Graves disease (dated by TCRdb to the early 2020s). Taken with the paper, the label for time point translates to: persistent/refractory GD, antithyroid drugs over 5 years with positive TRAb. For both TCR sequencing and RNA sequencing, RNA was extracted from PBMCs using TRIzol. Library generation was performed with multiplex PCR. TCRdb records Illumina HiSeq 4000 as the sequencer. CDR3 regions were amplified by Arm-PCR with iRepertoire HTBI primers to construct TCR beta libraries. TCRdb's own reprocessing of the public reads used fastp at Q25 and MiXCR and kept productive beta chains. Duplicate CDR3 protein sequences are folded into a single record with the most common DNA and genes. The sample table lists over 650,000 distinct CDR3 sequences, about 32% of them with a count of one. Jointly, the top ten make up roughly 46% of the sample.

The sample here was peripheral blood mononuclear cells (PBMCs), taken when the disease was refractory, from a patient treated with antithyroid drugs. The origin of the receptors is a female donor with Graves disease.

The CDR3 sequence is CASNNLGDTEAFF. The CDR3 bases are TGTGCCAGCAATAACCTGGGCGACACTGAAGCTTTCTTT. J is TRBJ1-1 and V is TRBV25-1; D not certain. The CDR3 covers 13 residues. Germline V gives CDR1 MGHDK, CDR2 SYGVNS. V gave up 7 bases and J gave up 3 bases, with 12 bases separating them.

The chain employs TRBV20-1 and TRBJ2-2; 12 nucleotides match TRBD2. CDR1 is DFQATT, CDR2 SNEGSKA, per germline (reference sequence). The CDR3 has 13 amino acids. J was trimmed by 6 bases and V by 4 bases; bases with no gene match: 0. CDR3 coding DNA: TGCAGTGCTACTAGCGGGAGGGCCGGGGAGCTGTTTTTT. Translation: CSATSGRAGELFF.

This clonotype was counted ten times or more. The rearrangement uses TRBV6-2 or TRBV6-3 and TRBJ1-2, with a possible D match to TRBD1 (6 bases). The ends were cut back, 6 bases at V and 0 bases at J, with 14 bases in the middle. Germline CDR1 is MNHEY and CDR2 is SVGEGT. The CDR3 covers 15 residues. The CDR3 bases are TGTGCCAGCAGACCAACAGGGACCACTAACTATGGCTACACCTTC. Translating it yields CASRPTGTTNYGYTF.

The chain combines TRBV6-1 with TRBJ2-7; D tentatively reads TRBD1 or TRBD2 (6 bases each). The ends were cut back, 9 bases at V and 2 bases at J, with 14 bases in the middle. CDR1 MNHNS and CDR2 SASEGT come from the germline V gene. The length of the CDR3 is 13 residues. The CDR3 nucleotides read TGTGCCAGTTCAAGGGGGGCGGCCTACGAGCAGTACTTC. This codes for CASSRGAAYEQYF.

The chain uses TRBV6-1 and TRBJ1-5; tentatively, D is TRBD1 (5 bases). In germline, CDR1 is MNHNS, CDR2 SASEGT. Trimming removed 6 bases at V and 6 bases at J, with 18 bases between. The CDR3 consists of 15 residues. The CDR3: CASRGVNPVGQPQHF. CDR3 nucleotide sequence: TGTGCCAGCAGAGGGGTCAACCCGGTAGGTCAGCCCCAGCATTTT.

This clonotype was recorded many times. The chain carries TRBV12-3 or TRBV12-4 and TRBJ1-1, with D perhaps TRBD1 (6 bases). With 6 bases removed from V and 1 base from J, the gap between germline ends came to 21 bases. The CDR3 has 17 amino acids. CDR3 nucleotides: TGTGCCAGCAGGGGCGGCAGGGGCAGAGGACCGAACACTGAAGCTTTCTTT. It codes for CASRGGRGRGPNTEAFF.

This clonotype has just a few counts. Compared with germline, one end of the junction differs, possibly owing to a read error. This sequence joins TRBV5-1 and TRBJ2-7; the D is unclear. The CDR3 runs to 14 residues. The germline gives CDR1 SGHRS, CDR2 YFSETQ. CDR3 residues: CASSLEPEPYEQYF. The CDR3 DNA follows: TGCGCCAGCAGCTTGGAGCCAGAACCCTACGAGCAGTACTTT.

This clonotype showed up just a few times. This rearrangement joins TRBV27 to TRBJ2-7; D not certain. The CDR3 sequence is 13 residues long. Germline-derived CDR1 and CDR2 are MNHEY and SMNVEV (reference sequence). V lost 8 bases and J 2 bases, leaving 13 bases between the germline ends. Written as DNA, the CDR3 is TGTGCCAGCCCTCGTAGGGCCCCCTACGAGCAGTACTTC. Residues: CASPRRAPYEQYF.

The chain has TRBV6-4 and TRBJ2-7; 9 nucleotides line up with TRBD1. This CDR3 region has 14 residues. Germline CDR1 MRHNA, CDR2 SNTAGT. The V gene end was trimmed by 6 bases and the J gene end by 1 base; junction bases not matched to a gene: 4. DNA of the CDR3: TGTGCCAGCAGGAGGACAGGGGAGTCCTACGAGCAGTACTTC. Translating it yields CASRRTGESYEQYF.

This clonotype was detected ten times or more. The rearrangement links TRBV12-3 or TRBV12-4 to TRBJ1-5; 9 bases match TRBD1. Losses at the gene ends were 4 bases for V and 6 bases for J; bases not matched to a gene: 4. This CDR3 region has 14 residues. The CDR3 is CASSSGTGSQPQHF. The CDR3 nucleotides read TGTGCCAGCAGTTCAGGGACAGGGTCTCAGCCCCAGCATTTT.

This rearrangement joins TRBV14 to TRBJ2-7; D may be TRBD2 (6 bases). CDR1 is SGHDN, CDR2 FVKESK, per germline. V was pared by 3 bases and J by 3 bases, with 18 bases between. CDR3 size: 16 residues. The CDR3 protein is CASSQSITSLYYEQYF. In nucleotides, the CDR3 is TGTGCCAGCAGCCAGAGCATTACTAGCTTATACTACGAGCAGTACTTC.

The chain uses TRBV29-1 and TRBJ1-2; the D gene is possibly TRBD1 (6 bases). The CDR3 covers 14 residues. Germline CDR1 reads SQVTM; CDR2 reads ANQGSEA. V was cut by 4 bases and J by 6 bases, with 18 bases left in between. In DNA, the CDR3 is TGCAGCGTTGGGGGGCAGGGAGGCTCTAATGGCTACACCTTC. Residues: CSVGGQGGSNGYTF.

This clonotype was detected only once. The final CDR3 position lacks the conserved phenylalanine or tryptophan, pointing to a likely read error. This sequence joins TRBV12-3 or TRBV12-4 and TRBJ1-2; D possibly corresponds to TRBD1 (5 bases). The length of the CDR3 is 15 residues. V shed 4 bases and J shed 8 bases, with 20 bases lying between them. CDR3: CASSWRGRRDSGYTL. CDR3 nucleotides: TGTGCCAGCAGTTGGAGGGGCAGGAGGGATTCGGGCTACACCCTC.

The chain employs TRBV5-1 and TRBJ1-4; the D is unclear. Trimming took 0 bases from V and 2 from J, leaving 5 bases between them. Germline V gene data show CDR1 as SGHRS and CDR2 as YFSETQ. The CDR3 runs 14 residues. The CDR3 DNA follows: TGCGCCAGCAGCTTGGACCGGACTAATGAAAAACTGTTTTTT. Amino acid sequence: CASSLDRTNEKLFF.

This clonotype was counted a few times. This chain joins TRBV6-1 and TRBJ2-2; 7 nucleotides match TRBD2. Germline CDR1 is MNHNS and CDR2 is SASEGT. With V trimmed by 6 bases and J by 7 bases, 17 bases remained unmatched. This CDR3 is built from 17 residues. This CDR3 is CASRPTVWGGSVGELFF. The CDR3 region has the DNA TGTGCCAGCAGACCGACCGTGTGGGGAGGGAGCGTCGGGGAGCTGTTTTTT.

This clonotype was detected many times. This chain links TRBV11-1 with TRBJ1-1; 8 nucleotides match TRBD1. With V trimmed by 5 bases and J by 3 bases, 5 bases remained unmatched. The length of the CDR3 is 14 residues. From germline, CDR1 is SGHAT and CDR2 FQDESV (reference sequence). The CDR3 DNA reads as TGTGCCAGCAGCACGGACAGGGCGGACACTGAAGCTTTCTTT. Its translation: CASSTDRADTEAFF. Full variable domain (outside the CDR3, taken from reference TRBV11-1 and TRBJ1-1): EAEVAQSPRYKITEKSQAVAFWCDPISGHATLYWYRQILGQGPELLVQFQDESVVDDSQLPKDRFSAERLKGVDSTLKIQPAELGDSAMYLCASSTDRADTEAFFGQGTRLTVV.

This clonotype was counted at least ten times. This chain links TRBV30 with TRBJ1-2; D ambiguous. Germline values: CDR1 GTSNPN, CDR2 SVGIG (reference sequence). V lost 1 base to trimming and J lost 8 bases, with 14 bases between them. The CDR3 totals 13 residues. CDR3 in amino acids: CAWSGQAGVGYTF. CDR3 nucleotide sequence: TGTGCCTGGAGTGGACAAGCAGGAGTCGGCTACACCTTC. Together with reference TRBV30 and TRBJ1-2, the CDR3 gives the full variable domain: SQTIHQWPATLVQPVGSPLSLECTVEGTSNPNLYWYRQAAGRGLQLLFYSVGIGQISSEVPQNLSASRPQDRQFILSSKKLLLSDSGFYLCAWSGQAGVGYTFGSGTRLTVV.

Remarks on this clonotype: An end of the junction does not agree with germline; a read error may underlie this. This CDR3 reads CVSSLSVDYQPQHF. The DNA of the CDR3 is TGTGTCAGCAGTTTGAGTGTAGACTATCAGCCCCAGCATTTT. V and J are TRBV27 and TRBJ1-5; D is undetermined. This CDR3 has 14 residues. The germline V gene encodes CDR1 MNHEY and CDR2 SMNVEV (reference sequence).

As concerns this clonotype: A much bigger clone sits one base away, suggesting this may be a read error. The chain carries TRBV6-1 and TRBJ1-2; the match to TRBD1 covers 9 bases. CDR3 length: 15 amino acids. Germline CDR1 is MNHNS and CDR2 is SASEGT. Trimming cost V 4 bases and J 1 base; bases outside gene matches: 4. The CDR3 coding sequence is TGTGCCAGCAGTGGAGGACAGGGGCATAACTATGGCTACACCTTC. Protein product: CASSGGQGHNYGYTF.

This clonotype was observed a handful of times. V is TRBV6-1 and J is TRBJ1-2, with 7 bases fitting TRBD1. Looked up from germline, CDR1 is MNHNS and CDR2 is SASEGT. J gave up 4 bases and V 6 bases, and 11 bases lay outside the gene matches. The CDR3 is made up of 15 amino acids. CDR3 DNA sequence: TGTGCCAGCAGCCCCCCCGGGCAGGGGGGCTATGGCTACACCTTC. It is translated as CASSPPGQGGYGYTF.

The V and J genes are TRBV6-1 and TRBJ1-2, with D possibly matching TRBD1 (6 bases). CDR3 size: 15 residues. V lost 5 bases to trimming and J lost 2 bases, with 15 bases between them. Germline lookup yields CDR1 MNHNS and CDR2 SASEGT. CDR3 protein: CASSRGVPKNYGYTF. The CDR3 coding sequence is TGTGCCAGCAGTAGGGGGGTTCCTAAAAACTATGGCTACACCTTC.

This clonotype was observed a few times. The chain uses TRBV29-1 and TRBJ2-2; tentative D call: TRBD1 (6 bases). This CDR3 spans 16 amino acids. The V gene lost 5 bases and the J gene lost 3 bases, with 19 bases spanning the gap. Germline V lookup: CDR1 SQVTM, CDR2 ANQGSEA. This CDR3 is CSVSISTGTDTGELFF. As DNA, the CDR3 is TGCAGCGTTTCCATTTCTACAGGGACGGACACCGGGGAGCTGTTTTTT.